Listed below are T cell receptor beta chains from one sample, sequenced in a study of cytomegalovirus exposure and HLA in healthy donors. TCRdb's table, derived via immunoSEQ multiplex PCR, lists solely in-frame clones and lacks some. The sample totals 130,000 or so clones. Sequenced: PBMCs. Receptors originate from a woman in her thirties or forties in good health and CMV-seronegative. CDR3s leave out the opening cysteine and the closing phenylalanine or tryptophan. Each record gives: V gene, J gene, CDR3 protein.

V gene: TRBV18; J gene: TRBJ1-3; CDR3 protein: ASSAGTAGNTIY
V gene: TRBV19; J gene: TRBJ2-2; CDR3 protein: ASSIGASGSTGELF
V gene: TRBV7-2; J gene: TRBJ1-6; CDR3 protein: ASSLDRGGNSPLH
V gene: TRBV7-2; J gene: TRBJ1-1; CDR3 protein: ASSLVFGGEAF
V gene: TRBV10-2; J gene: TRBJ1-5; CDR3 protein: ASSGLDRVYSNQPQH
V gene: TRBV18; J gene: TRBJ1-1; CDR3 protein: ASSPRAIEAF
V gene: TRBV19; J gene: TRBJ2-7; CDR3 protein: ASSGTAISYEQY
V gene: TRBV4-3; J gene: TRBJ1-2; CDR3 protein: ASSQEGAVNYGYT
V gene: TRBV19; J gene: TRBJ2-1; CDR3 protein: ASSLSGRSYNEQF
V gene: TRBV18; J gene: TRBJ2-1; CDR3 protein: ASSPPGLAGEQF
V gene: TRBV11-2; J gene: TRBJ2-5; CDR3 protein: ASSLDPASGGETQY
V gene: TRBV5-1; J gene: TRBJ1-1; CDR3 protein: ASSLNGMNTEAF
V gene: TRBV5-1; J gene: TRBJ1-5; CDR3 protein: ASSSYGGSNQPQH
V gene: TRBV13; J gene: TRBJ1-2; CDR3 protein: ASSATDRGNYGYT
V gene: TRBV10-1; J gene: TRBJ1-1; CDR3 protein: ASSEGSPEGNTEAF
V gene: TRBV7-2; J gene: TRBJ1-1; CDR3 protein: ASSPDRVSNTEAF
V gene: TRBV10-3; J gene: TRBJ2-2; CDR3 protein: AISESNVATGELF
V gene: TRBV9; J gene: TRBJ1-1; CDR3 protein: ASSVEGLNTEAF
V gene: TRBV6-6; J gene: TRBJ1-5; CDR3 protein: ASSYSSGNQPQH
V gene: TRBV18; J gene: TRBJ2-1; CDR3 protein: ASSPQGLAGGSNEQF
V gene: TRBV4-3; J gene: TRBJ2-7; CDR3 protein: ASSQDPLAGVYEQY
V gene: TRBV19; J gene: TRBJ2-3; CDR3 protein: ASMLTSRADTQY
V gene: TRBV7-2; J gene: TRBJ1-2; CDR3 protein: ASSLSRQGTYGYT
V gene: TRBV9; J gene: TRBJ2-3; CDR3 protein: ASSVVTSGGFSTDTQY
V gene: TRBV19; J gene: TRBJ1-5; CDR3 protein: ASSIEEVVTALNQPQH
V gene: TRBV6-4; J gene: TRBJ2-2; CDR3 protein: ASRRTGENTGELF
V gene: TRBV7-9; J gene: TRBJ1-4; CDR3 protein: ASSPRAPMGGKLF
V gene: TRBV6-4; J gene: TRBJ1-1; CDR3 protein: ASTALQWPAEAF
V gene: TRBV5-6; J gene: TRBJ2-1; CDR3 protein: ASSSVRDREEQF
V gene: TRBV5-4; J gene: TRBJ1-1; CDR3 protein: ASSLGDRGHTEAF
V gene: TRBV7-8; J gene: TRBJ1-1; CDR3 protein: ASSARNRDPDTEAF
V gene: TRBV7-3; J gene: TRBJ1-1; CDR3 protein: ASSLDETGTAF
V gene: TRBV18; J gene: TRBJ1-6; CDR3 protein: ASSPARAGNSPLH
V gene: TRBV7-2; J gene: TRBJ1-6; CDR3 protein: ASRHSGGGNSPLH
V gene: TRBV9; J gene: TRBJ1-3; CDR3 protein: ASSDLTGSGNTIY
V gene: TRBV6-1; J gene: TRBJ2-7; CDR3 protein: ASTPGGRNEQY
V gene: TRBV6-5; J gene: TRBJ2-5; CDR3 protein: ASSPGGGVETQY
V gene: TRBV7-2; J gene: TRBJ2-7; CDR3 protein: ASSSSSIEQY
V gene: TRBV5-1; J gene: TRBJ2-1; CDR3 protein: ASSPQPVAGTVQHFNEQF
V gene: TRBV7-2; J gene: TRBJ2-3; CDR3 protein: ASSLGAGQADTQY
V gene: TRBV10-3; J gene: TRBJ1-6; CDR3 protein: AIGTERESPLH
V gene: TRBV6-4; J gene: TRBJ2-3; CDR3 protein: ASPGVAGADTQY
V gene: TRBV27; J gene: TRBJ1-1; CDR3 protein: ASSALQVGTEAF
V gene: TRBV5-1; J gene: TRBJ1-4; CDR3 protein: ASSVPSGTVDEKLF
V gene: TRBV10-3; J gene: TRBJ1-1; CDR3 protein: AISGVNTEAF
V gene: TRBV5-4; J gene: TRBJ1-3; CDR3 protein: ASSLGTGRGNTIY
V gene: TRBV7-8; J gene: TRBJ1-2; CDR3 protein: ASSLTGGEGYT
V gene: TRBV4-3; J gene: TRBJ1-2; CDR3 protein: ASSQLTGSSGYT
V gene: TRBV5-1; J gene: TRBJ2-5; CDR3 protein: ASSLSGETQY
V gene: TRBV20-1; J gene: TRBJ1-5; CDR3 protein: SAAGDQPQH
V gene: TRBV6-1; J gene: TRBJ1-2; CDR3 protein: ATHDRRDGYT
V gene: TRBV5-1; J gene: TRBJ2-1; CDR3 protein: ASSLGAGTQNNEQF
V gene: TRBV7-2; J gene: TRBJ1-1; CDR3 protein: ASLQGFIYTEAF
V gene: TRBV5-4; J gene: TRBJ2-7; CDR3 protein: ASSWEQGYEQY
V gene: TRBV7-9; J gene: TRBJ2-2; CDR3 protein: ASRPTGISTGELF
V gene: TRBV7-9; J gene: TRBJ2-1; CDR3 protein: ASSPRGRGEPRDEQF
V gene: TRBV5-4; J gene: TRBJ2-5; CDR3 protein: ASSLAAGRGGLETQY
V gene: TRBV7-6; J gene: TRBJ2-6; CDR3 protein: ASSFQGTAYSGANVLT
V gene: TRBV29-1; J gene: TRBJ1-4; CDR3 protein: SVAGTTGTNEKLF
V gene: TRBV5-1; J gene: TRBJ1-6; CDR3 protein: ASSSGTVNSPLH